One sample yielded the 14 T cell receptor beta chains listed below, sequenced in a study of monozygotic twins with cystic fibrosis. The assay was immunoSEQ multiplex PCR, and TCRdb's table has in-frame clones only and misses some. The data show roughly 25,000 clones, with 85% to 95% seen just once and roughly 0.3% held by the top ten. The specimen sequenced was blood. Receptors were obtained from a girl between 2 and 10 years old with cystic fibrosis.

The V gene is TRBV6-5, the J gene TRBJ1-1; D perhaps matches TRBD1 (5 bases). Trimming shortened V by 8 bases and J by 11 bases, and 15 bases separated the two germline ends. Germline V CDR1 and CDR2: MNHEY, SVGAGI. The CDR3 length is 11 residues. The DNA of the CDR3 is TGTGCCAGCGGCTCCGGGACGAAGGCTTTCTTT. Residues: CASGSGTKAFF.

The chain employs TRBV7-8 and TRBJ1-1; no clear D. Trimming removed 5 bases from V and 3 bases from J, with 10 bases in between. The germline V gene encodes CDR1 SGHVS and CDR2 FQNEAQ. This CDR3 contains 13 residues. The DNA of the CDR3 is TGTGCCAGCAGCCAAGTTAGTGACACTGAAGCTTTCTTT. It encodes CASSQVSDTEAFF. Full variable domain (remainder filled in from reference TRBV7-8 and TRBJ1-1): GAGVSQSPRYKVAKRGQDVALRCDPISGHVSLFWYQQALGQGPEFLTYFQNEAQLDKSGLPSDRFFAERPEGSVSTLKIQRTQQEDSAVYLCASSQVSDTEAFFGQGTRLTVV.

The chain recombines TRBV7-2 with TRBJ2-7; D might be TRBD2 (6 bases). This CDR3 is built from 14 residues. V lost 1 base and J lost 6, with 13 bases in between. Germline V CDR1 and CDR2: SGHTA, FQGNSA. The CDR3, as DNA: TGTGCCAGCAGCTTAGTAGCCGGAGGGGTCGAGCAGTACTTC. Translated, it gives CASSLVAGGVEQYF.

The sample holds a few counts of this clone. The CDR3 sequence is CASSLRDRGNTEAFF. The CDR3 bases are TGTGCCAGCAGCTTAAGGGACAGGGGGAACACTGAAGCTTTCTTT. This chain connects TRBV7-2 to TRBJ1-1; TRBD1 agrees at 10 bases. The CDR3 is 15 amino acids. V trimming: 2 bases; J trimming: 1 base; junction bases outside the gene matches: 1. Germline CDR1 SGHTA, CDR2 FQGNSA.

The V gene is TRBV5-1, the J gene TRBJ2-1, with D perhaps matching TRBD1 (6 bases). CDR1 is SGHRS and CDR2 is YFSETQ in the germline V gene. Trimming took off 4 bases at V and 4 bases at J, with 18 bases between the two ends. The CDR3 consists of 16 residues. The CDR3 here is CASSLTHRAGYNEQFF. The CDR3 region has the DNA TGCGCCAGCAGCCTCACACACAGGGCGGGTTACAATGAGCAGTTCTTC.

Here the CDR3 reads CASSRAGTGRMNTEAFF. The CDR3 nucleotides are TGTGCCAGCAGCAGGGCCGGGACAGGTCGCATGAACACTGAAGCTTTCTTT. The J gene is TRBJ1-1, the V gene TRBV7-9; TRBD1 aligns across 8 bases. CDR1 is SEHNR and CDR2 is FQNEAQ in the germline V gene (reference sequence). The CDR3 runs 17 residues. The V gene end was trimmed by 5 bases and the J gene end by 0 bases; junction bases not matched to a gene: 11.

The CDR3 reads CASSLLGQGNQPQHF. The CDR3 DNA is TGTGCCAGCAGTTTACTGGGACAGGGCAATCAGCCCCAGCATTTT. The chain carries TRBV27 and TRBJ1-5, with 8 bases fitting TRBD1. Losses at the gene ends were 2 bases for V and 2 bases for J; bases not matched to a gene: 2. CDR3 size: 15 residues. The germline V gene has CDR1 MNHEY and CDR2 SMNVEV (reference sequence).

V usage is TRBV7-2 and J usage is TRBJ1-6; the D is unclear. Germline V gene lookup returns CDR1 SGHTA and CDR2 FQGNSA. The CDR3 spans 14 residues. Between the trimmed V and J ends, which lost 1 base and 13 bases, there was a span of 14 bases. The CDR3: CASSLVGGFWPLHF. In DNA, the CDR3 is TGTGCCAGCAGCTTAGTGGGCGGATTTTGGCCCCTCCACTTT.

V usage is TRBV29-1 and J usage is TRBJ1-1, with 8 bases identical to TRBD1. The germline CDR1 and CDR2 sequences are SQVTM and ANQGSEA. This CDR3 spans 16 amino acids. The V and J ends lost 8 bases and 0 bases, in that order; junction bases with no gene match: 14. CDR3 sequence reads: CSSLGQAQEMNTEAFF. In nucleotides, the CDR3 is TGCAGCTCCTTGGGACAGGCCCAGGAGATGAACACTGAAGCTTTCTTT.

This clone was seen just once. The CDR3 sequence: CASRSQGPSTDTQYF. The CDR3, as DNA: TGTGCCAGCCGGAGTCAGGGGCCTAGCACAGATACGCAGTATTTT. The chain combines TRBV2 with TRBJ2-3; TRBD1 is a possible D gene (6 bases). The germline V and J ends were trimmed by 8 bases and 0 bases, with 15 bases remaining between them. The CDR3 is 15 residues long. CDR1 SNHLY and CDR2 FYNNEI come from the germline V gene.

In DNA form, the CDR3 reads TGTGCCATCAGTGAGCGTAAGGGAGAAAATTCACCCCTCCACTTT. Translated: CAISERKGENSPLHF. This chain connects TRBV10-3 to TRBJ1-6; unclear D gene. CDR1 and CDR2 from the germline V gene are ENHRY and SYGVKD. Trimming cost V 2 bases and J 7 bases, with 12 bases left between them. This CDR3 spans 15 amino acids.

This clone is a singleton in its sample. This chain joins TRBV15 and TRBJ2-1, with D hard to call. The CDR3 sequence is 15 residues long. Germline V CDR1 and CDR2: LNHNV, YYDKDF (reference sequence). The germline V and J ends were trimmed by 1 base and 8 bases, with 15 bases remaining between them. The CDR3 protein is CATSRGVVQDDEQFF. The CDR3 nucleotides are TGTGCCACCAGCAGAGGGGTAGTGCAGGATGATGAGCAGTTCTTC.

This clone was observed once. The CDR3 sequence is CASSGVQDSSRVYEQYF. CDR3 sequence (DNA): TGTGCCAGCAGTGGGGTCCAAGACAGCAGTAGGGTCTACGAGCAGTACTTC. The rearrangement links TRBV2 to TRBJ2-7; possibly TRBD1 for D (5 bases). Trimming cost V 4 bases and J 3 bases, with 22 bases left between them. In germline, CDR1 is SNHLY, CDR2 FYNNEI. The CDR3 spans 17 residues.

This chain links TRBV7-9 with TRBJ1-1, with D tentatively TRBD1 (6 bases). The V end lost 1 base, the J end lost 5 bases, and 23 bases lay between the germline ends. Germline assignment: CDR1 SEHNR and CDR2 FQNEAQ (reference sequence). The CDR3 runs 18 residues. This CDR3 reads CASSLENLRGNRRTEAFF. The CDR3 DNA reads TGTGCCAGCAGCTTAGAGAACCTGAGGGGGAATCGGAGGACTGAAGCTTTCTTT.